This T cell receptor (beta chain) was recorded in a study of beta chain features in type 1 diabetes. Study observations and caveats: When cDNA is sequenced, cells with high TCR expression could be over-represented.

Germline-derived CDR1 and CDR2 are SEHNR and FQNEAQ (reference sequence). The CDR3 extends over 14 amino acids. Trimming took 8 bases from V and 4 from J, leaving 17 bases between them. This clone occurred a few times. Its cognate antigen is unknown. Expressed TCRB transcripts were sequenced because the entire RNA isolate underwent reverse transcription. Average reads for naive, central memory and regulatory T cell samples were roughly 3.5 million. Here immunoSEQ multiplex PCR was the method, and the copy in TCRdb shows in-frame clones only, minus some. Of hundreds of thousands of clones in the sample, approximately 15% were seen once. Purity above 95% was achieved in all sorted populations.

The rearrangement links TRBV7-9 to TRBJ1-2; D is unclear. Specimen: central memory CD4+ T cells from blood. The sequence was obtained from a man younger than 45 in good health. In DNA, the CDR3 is TGTGCCAGCCCTCTTACCCCGGCTGCCTATGGCTACACCTTC. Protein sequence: CASPLTPAAYGYTF.